The 2 T cell receptor beta chains given below trace back to one sample, sequenced in a study of blood T cell repertoires in COVID-19. Some clones are missing from TCRdb's copy, which holds only in-frame ones; the method was immunoSEQ multiplex PCR. The table shows about 200,000 clones, with nearly 90% occurring only once. Sequences were obtained from peripheral blood. The receptors derive from a man in his forties or fifties with acute or convalescent COVID-19.

The chain combines TRBV10-3 with TRBJ2-5, with a weak D call TRBD1 (5 bases). V was cut by 3 bases and J by 5 bases, with 10 bases left in between. The CDR3 sequence is 13 residues long. Germline V gene sequence: CDR1 ENHRY, CDR2 SYGVKD. This CDR3 is CAISDGRVETQYF. DNA for the CDR3: TGTGCCATCAGTGACGGCAGGGTGGAGACCCAGTACTTC.

The chain joins TRBV6-5 to TRBJ2-2; a weak D match, TRBD1 (5 bases). CDR1 and CDR2 (germline): MNHEY, SVGAGI. This CDR3 spans 15 amino acids. V was clipped by 0 bases and J by 6 bases, with 11 bases between them. CDR3 nucleotides: TGTGCCAGCAGTTACTCGGCAGGGCTCCCCGGGGAGCTGTTTTTT. This sequence encodes CASSYSAGLPGELFF.